This paragraph reports one TCR beta chain. A read error may be the cause here, since a much bigger clone is one base away. This entry comes from a study of molecular identifiers for immune sequencing clone quantification. Germline V gene data show CDR1 as SGHTA and CDR2 as FQGTGA. The CDR3 runs to 16 residues. Trimming stripped 2 bases from V and 2 bases from J, with 15 bases between. TCRdb fed the PCR reads into MiXCR, producing one record per CDR3 protein. The sample shows 60,000 to 80,000 distinct CDR3 sequences, 15% to 20% of them seen only once. The receptor's source is a human donor in good health. Some libraries in this study had Jurkat cell RNA spiked in. The sample consisted of naive CD8+ T cells from blood, with Jurkat cell RNA spiked in. As to subset: FACS-sorted CD8+CD4-CCR7+CD45RA+ naive T cells. This sequence joins TRBV7-3 and TRBJ2-5; no clear D gene. The CDR3 sequence is CASSLLPGDLQETQYF. CDR3 nucleotides: TGTGCCAGCAGCTTACTTCCCGGAGATCTACAAGAGACCCAGTACTTC.